This T cell receptor beta chain was recorded in a study of T cell responses to AZD1222 COVID-19 vaccine. Overall study findings and caveats: Clonal diversity may have been underestimated, and the donors were mostly white British, with more females than males.

Germline values: CDR1 SGHRS, CDR2 YFSETQ. Trimming at V came to 6 bases and at J to 5 bases, leaving 9 bases not matched to a gene. The CDR3 extends over 14 amino acids. Sequencing used immunoSEQ multiplex PCR; TCRdb keeps in-frame clones, though not all of them. The repertoire consists of about 94,000 clones, with roughly 88% occurring once and the leading ten covering 9% to 13%. Comments on this clone: No antigen is known for it.

This specimen consisted of peripheral blood, obtained 28 days after the second AZD1222 dose. The V and J genes are TRBV5-1 and TRBJ2-7; 9 positions match TRBD1. The clonotype was recovered from an adult who received the AZD1222 COVID-19 vaccine. This CDR3 is CASTEGQGRHEQYF. The CDR3 DNA sequence: TGCGCCAGCACCGAGGGACAGGGTCGGCACGAGCAGTACTTC.